This T cell receptor beta chain was recovered during a study of beta chain features in type 1 diabetes (dated by TCRdb to the late 2010s). In terms of the full investigation: Patients and healthy donors did not differ in mean age, gender distribution, total cell number or subset yield. A total of roughly 98,000,000 sorted cells were examined across all samples, and RNA yield correlated strongly with the number of cells per subset. In the study, recently diagnosed type 1 diabetes patients and matched healthy donors were compared on the TCRB repertoires of their sorted circulating CD4+ T cell subsets. Whereas all 30 or so donors provided naive and central memory subsets, regulatory and stem cell-like memory subsets were isolated from just 8 patients and roughly eight healthy donors. Paper-wide results and their limitations: Type 1 diabetes patients showed a moderate but significant shortening of TCRB CDR3 length in all four CD4+ subsets. Fewer insertions and more nucleotide deletions at VDJ recombination sites were observed in patients with type 1 diabetes, implying thymic rearrangement abnormalities. Naive, central memory and regulatory TCRB repertoires appeared to be more alike among patients than among healthy donors. PCR may preferentially amplify shorter templates, but because patient and control samples were amplified and corrected together, any resulting skew would affect both groups equally. Because cDNA rather than genomic DNA was sequenced, highly expressing activated cells could have been over-represented, although no difference in activation and CD3 levels was found between groups. Because the HLA sub-analyses included only small numbers of individuals, any influence of HLA type on TCRB rearrangement was left unresolved.

This clone has more than one count but fewer than ten. The specificity of this receptor is unknown. Base qualities were left out, and no much larger clone turns up one base away. From each donor, a single peripheral blood sample of 95 to 150 mL on average was drawn into heparinised tubes. A BD FACSAria II and a panel including CD45RO, CCR7, CD25, CD127, CD95 and CD27 were used to sort naive, central memory, regulatory and stem cell-like memory CD4+ T cells. Purity was above 95% for every sorted population. PBMCs were isolated right away by Lymphoprep density gradient centrifugation and were stained directly, without culture. So that batch effects would be minimized, each experiment stained and sorted samples in pairs, pairing one healthy donor with one patient. The High Capacity cDNA Reverse Transcription Kit was used to reverse transcribe all of the isolated RNA, meaning that expressed TCRB transcripts were what got sequenced. Deep immunoSEQ sequencing was applied to naive, central memory and regulatory T cell samples, giving an average of around 4 million total reads per sample. Sorted cells were lysed in RLT buffer, and RNA was extracted using DNase-treated RNeasy Micro or Mini kits according to cell number. To prevent cross-contamination, every cell subset was processed on its own, while patient and healthy donor samples were processed together. Using the immunoSEQ multiplex PCR, TCRB sequences were amplified from cDNA into 87-bp fragments spanning the CDR3 region. The amplicons were sequenced using the Illumina HiSeq platform. As for the authors' bioinformatics: PCR bias was computationally corrected using synthetic template baselines, reads within Hamming distance 2 were collapsed, and singletons that could not be merged were discarded. Reads were aligned against IMGT to assign V, D and J genes, CDR3 length and insertions or deletions at six rearrangement sites. Within each subset, clonotype counts were normalized to the number of sorted cells before true diversity and Gini coefficients were calculated with the tcR R package. The overlap coefficient, calculated on TCRB nucleotide sequences, was used to measure repertoire sharing. As a proxy for the pre-selection repertoire, out-of-frame TCRB sequences from naive cells were analyzed. As stored in TCRdb, this immuneACCESS dataset retains in-frame rearrangements with V and J assigned. A fraction of the clones does not appear; measured against another copy, unresolved V genes explain less than half of the discrepancy, and the remainder lacks a known reason. V, J and clone size are those of that table, while D and trimming were read from the DNA. This sample gives hundreds of thousands of clones in total; around a sixth of them show up just once. Of the sample, 0.09% to 0.095% is held by the ten largest clones.

There are 16 amino acids in the CDR3, from cysteine to phenylalanine inclusive. Only the CDR3 part of the read is kept: 48 bases, read in frame from the first base. The germline V gene yields MNHEY for CDR1 and SVGAGI for CDR2. V loses 0 bases of germline sequence and J loses 0 bases, and the interval between the two ends is 8 bases. Sample: naive CD4+ T cells from blood. The intended sense of this specimen's cell subset or site label: true naive CD4+ T cells. The TCR comes from a man younger than 35 in good health. The chain is assembled from TRBV6-5 and TRBJ1-4; a confident D gene designation cannot be given. The nucleotide sequence is given as TGTGCCAGCAGTTACTCGAATGGTCCAACTAATGAAAAACTGTTTTTT. Translated, it gives CASSYSNGPTNEKLFF.